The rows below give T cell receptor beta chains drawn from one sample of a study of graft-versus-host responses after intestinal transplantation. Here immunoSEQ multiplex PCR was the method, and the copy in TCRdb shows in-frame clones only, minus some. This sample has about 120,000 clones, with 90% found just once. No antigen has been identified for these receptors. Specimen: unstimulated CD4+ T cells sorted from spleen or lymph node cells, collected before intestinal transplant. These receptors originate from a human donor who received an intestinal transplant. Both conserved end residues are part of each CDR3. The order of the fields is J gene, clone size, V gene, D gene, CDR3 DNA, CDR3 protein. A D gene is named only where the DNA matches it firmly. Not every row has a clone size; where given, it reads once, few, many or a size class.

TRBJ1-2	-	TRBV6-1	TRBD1	TGTGCCGGCAACCGGGACAGGGATAATGGCTACACCTTC	CAGNRDRDNGYTF
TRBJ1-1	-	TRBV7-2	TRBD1	TGTGCCAGCAGCCCTGACAGGGGGCGCCTTAACACTGAAGCTTTCTTT	CASSPDRGRLNTEAFF
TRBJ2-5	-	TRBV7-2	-	TGTGCCAGCAGCTTACCGGTACGAGAGACCCAGTACTTC	CASSLPVRETQYF
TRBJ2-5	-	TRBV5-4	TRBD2	TGTGCCAGCAGCTTGGTTAGCGGGGAGACCCAGTACTTC	CASSLVSGETQYF
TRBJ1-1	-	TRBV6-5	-	TGTGCCAGCAGTTTCGGGGGAATGAACACTGAAGCCTTCTTT	CASSFGGMNTEAFF
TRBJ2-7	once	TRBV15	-	TGTGCCACCAGCAGAAACCCAGGGTTTGAGCAGTACTTC	CATSRNPGFEQYF
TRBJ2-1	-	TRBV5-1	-	TGCGCCAGCAGCTCCATCAGGGGCTCCTACAATGAGCAGTTCTTC	CASSSIRGSYNEQFF
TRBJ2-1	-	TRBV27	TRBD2	TGTGCCAGCAGTCGGACTAGCGGGAGGTTTAATGAGCAGTTCTTC	CASSRTSGRFNEQFF
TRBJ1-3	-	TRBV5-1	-	TGCGCCAGCAGCTTGGCAGGGTACTCTGGAAACACCATATATTTT	CASSLAGYSGNTIYF
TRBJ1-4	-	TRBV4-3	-	TGCGCCAGCAGCCAAGATCCGGCAACTAATGAAAAACTGTTTTTT	CASSQDPATNEKLFF
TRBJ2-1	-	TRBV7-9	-	TGTGCCAGCAGCTTAACGAAACCCGTAGGGGATGAGCAGTTCTTC	CASSLTKPVGDEQFF
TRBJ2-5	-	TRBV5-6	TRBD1	TGTGCCAGCAGCTTGTTGCGACAGGGAATCAAAGAGACCCAGTACTTC	CASSLLRQGIKETQYF
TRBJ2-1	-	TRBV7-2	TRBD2	TGTGCCAGCAGCTTATGGGGGGGAGGACTAGCGGGGGATGAGCAGTTCTTC	CASSLWGGGLAGDEQFF
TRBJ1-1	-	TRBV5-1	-	TGCGCCAGCAGCTTGGACGGGGTAGTGCACACTGAAGCTTTCTTT	CASSLDGVVHTEAFF
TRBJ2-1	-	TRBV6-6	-	TGTGCCAGCAGTTCGCAGGCCGGGACTTACAATGAGCAGTTCTTC	CASSSQAGTYNEQFF
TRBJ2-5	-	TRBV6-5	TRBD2	TGTGCCAGCAGCCTCGGGAGCGGGACCTGGGAGACCCAGTACTTC	CASSLGSGTWETQYF
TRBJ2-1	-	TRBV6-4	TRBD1	TGTGCCAGCAACAGGGGTGATGAGCAGTTCTTC	CASNRGDEQFF
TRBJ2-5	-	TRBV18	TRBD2	TGTGCCAGCTCACCCCTGCTTGGCGGGAGGGCCCGAGAGACCCAGTACTTC	CASSPLLGGRARETQYF
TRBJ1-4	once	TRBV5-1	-	TGCGCCAGCAGCTCCGCCTCCGGAGGGGTCTTCGAAAAACTGTTTTTT	CASSSASGGVFEKLFF
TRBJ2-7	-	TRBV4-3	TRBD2	TGCGCCAGCAGCCAAGCTAGCGGGCGGCAGGCCTTGTACGAGCAGTACTTC	CASSQASGRQALYEQYF
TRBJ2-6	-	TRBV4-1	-	TGCGCCAGCAGCCAAGATCCTTCCCTCTCGACAGGAGGCGTCCTGACTTTC	CASSQDPSLSTGGVLTF
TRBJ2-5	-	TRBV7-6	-	TGTGCCAGCAGCGCCGGGAAACCTGGGACCCAGTACTTC	CASSAGKPGTQYF
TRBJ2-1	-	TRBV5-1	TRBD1	TGCGCCAGCAGCATGCTAAGGACAGGGAATGAGCAGTTCTTC	CASSMLRTGNEQFF
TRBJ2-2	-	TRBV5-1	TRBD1	TGCGCCAGCAGCGTCACCGGGACAGCGAACACCGGGGAGCTGTTTTTT	CASSVTGTANTGELFF
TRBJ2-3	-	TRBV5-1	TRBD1	TGCGCCAGCAGCGTACAGGGGCGGGCAGATACGCAGTATTTT	CASSVQGRADTQYF
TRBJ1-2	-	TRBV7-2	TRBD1	TGTGCCAGCAGCTTAAGAGGACAGGGGGACTATGGCTACACCTTC	CASSLRGQGDYGYTF
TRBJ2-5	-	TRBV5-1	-	TGCGCCAGCAGAGAGCCGTCCGGGGGACAAGAGACCCAGTACTTC	CASREPSGGQETQYF
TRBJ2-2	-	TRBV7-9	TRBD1	TGTGCCAGCAGCGGATACAGGGGCGAGAACACCGGGGAGCTGTTTTTT	CASSGYRGENTGELFF
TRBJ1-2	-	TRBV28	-	TGTGCCAGCAGTCCATATACCGCCCGGGGGGGGCCGGCTGACTATGGCTACACCTTC	CASSPYTARGGPADYGYTF
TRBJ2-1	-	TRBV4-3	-	TGCGCCAGCAGCCAAGACGAGGTTGGACAGATTGAGCAGTTCTTC	CASSQDEVGQIEQFF
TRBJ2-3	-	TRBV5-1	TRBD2	TGCGCCAGCAGCTTGGCGCCTAGCGGGAACCCAGATACGCAGTATTTT	CASSLAPSGNPDTQYF
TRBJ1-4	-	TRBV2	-	TGTGCCAGCAGGGCTATGACAGTAACTAATGAAAAACTGTTTTTT	CASRAMTVTNEKLFF
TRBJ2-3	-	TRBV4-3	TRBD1	TGCGCCAGCAGCCTAGGACAGGGGGCCCCCACAGATACGCAGTATTTT	CASSLGQGAPTDTQYF
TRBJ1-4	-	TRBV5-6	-	TGTGCCAGCAGCTTATCCGGGAACCCCACTGAAAAACTGTTTTTT	CASSLSGNPTEKLFF
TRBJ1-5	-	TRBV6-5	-	TGTGCCAGCAGTTACTCCCGGGGAAAACAGCCCCAGCATTTT	CASSYSRGKQPQHF
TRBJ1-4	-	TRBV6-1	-	TGTGCCAGCAGTGAAGCGCTTGGGGGGTTTGAAAAACTGTTTTTT	CASSEALGGFEKLFF
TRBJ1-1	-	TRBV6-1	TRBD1	TGTGCCAGCAGTGTACAGGGGATGCACACTGAAGCTTTCTTT	CASSVQGMHTEAFF
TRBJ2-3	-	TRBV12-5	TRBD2	TGTGCTAGTGGTCCCGAGGGACTACAAAGCACAGATACGCAGTATTTT	CASGPEGLQSTDTQYF
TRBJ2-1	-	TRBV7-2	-	TGTGCCAGCAGTCAACGGACAGCCTACAATGAGCAGTTCTTC	CASSQRTAYNEQFF
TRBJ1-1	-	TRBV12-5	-	TGTGCTAGTGGGCAGGGAAGTTACGCTTTCTTT	CASGQGSYAFF
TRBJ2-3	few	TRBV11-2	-	TGTGCCAGCAGCTTAGGGCTAGATACGCAGTATTTT	CASSLGLDTQYF
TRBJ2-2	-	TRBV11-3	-	TGTGCCAGCAGCTTAAGCGGAGCCGGGGAGCTGTTTTTT	CASSLSGAGELFF